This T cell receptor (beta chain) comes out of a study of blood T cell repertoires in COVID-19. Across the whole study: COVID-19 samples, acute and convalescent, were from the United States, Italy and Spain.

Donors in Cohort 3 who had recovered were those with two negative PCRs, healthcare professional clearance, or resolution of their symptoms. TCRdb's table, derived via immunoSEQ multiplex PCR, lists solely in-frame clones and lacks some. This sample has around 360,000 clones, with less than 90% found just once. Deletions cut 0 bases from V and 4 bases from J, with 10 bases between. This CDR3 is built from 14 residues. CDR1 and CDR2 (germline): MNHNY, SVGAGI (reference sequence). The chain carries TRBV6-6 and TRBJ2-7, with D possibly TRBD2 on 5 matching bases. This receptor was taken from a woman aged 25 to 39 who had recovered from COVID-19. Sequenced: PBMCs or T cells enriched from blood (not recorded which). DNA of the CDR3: TGTGCCAGCAGTTACTCGAGTCTAGCATACGAGCAGTACTTC. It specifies CASSYSSLAYEQYF.